The 26 T cell receptor beta chains listed next were all sequenced from one sample in a study of T cell changes during pregnancy in multiple sclerosis. Data came from immunoSEQ multiplex PCR; TCRdb stores just in-frame clones and leaves some out. The repertoire holds approximately 100,000 clones, with more than 90% as singletons. Source: peripheral blood, taken in the second trimester of pregnancy. These receptors all come from a female donor with multiple sclerosis, enrolled in a pregnancy study.

V gene TRBV25-1 combines with J gene TRBJ2-4; TRBD1 matches at 7 bases. Looked up from germline, CDR1 is MGHDK and CDR2 is SYGVNS. The J segment lost 9 bases and the V segment lost 8 bases, leaving 10 bases of the junction unmatched. CDR3 length: 13 amino acids. The CDR3 sequence is CASSRQGASIQYF. Here the CDR3 DNA reads TGTGCCAGCTCTAGACAGGGTGCGAGCATTCAGTACTTC.

The chain links TRBV7-9 to TRBJ2-3; TRBD2 matches at 13 bases. Germline CDR1 is SEHNR and CDR2 is FQNEAQ (reference sequence). The CDR3 sequence is 19 residues long. V lost 1 base to trimming and J lost 0 bases; unmatched junction nucleotides: 7. The CDR3 bases are TGTGCCAGCAGCTTAGTAAGACTAGCGGGAGGTTTGAGCACAGATACGCAGTATTTT. This encodes CASSLVRLAGGLSTDTQYF. The full variable domain, completed using reference TRBV7-9 and TRBJ2-3, is DTGVSQNPRHKITKRGQNVTFRCDPISEHNRLYWYRQTLGQGPEFLTYFQNEAQLEKSRLLSDRFSAERPKGSFSTLEIQRTEQGDSAMYLCASSLVRLAGGLSTDTQYFGPGTRLTVL.

This clone was detected only once. The chain links TRBV4-2 to TRBJ2-3, with 13 bases identical to TRBD2. Looked up from germline, CDR1 is LGHNA and CDR2 is YNFKEQ. Losses at the gene ends were 3 bases for V and 6 bases for J; bases not matched to a gene: 6. The length of the CDR3 is 16 residues. The CDR3 region has the DNA TGTGCCAGCAGCCAGAGGACTAGCGGGAGTGGGGATACGCAGTATTTT. It codes for CASSQRTSGSGDTQYF.

This clone has a handful of counts. V and J are TRBV7-7 and TRBJ2-1; 10 nucleotides match TRBD2. The CDR3 totals 15 residues. Germline loops: CDR1 SSHAT, CDR2 FNYEAQ (reference sequence). V dropped 5 bases and J dropped 6; count of bases not matched to a gene: 7. The CDR3 loop is CASSDLAGDSNEQFF. Written as DNA, the CDR3 is TGTGCCAGCAGCGACCTAGCGGGAGACTCCAATGAGCAGTTCTTC.

J is TRBJ1-6 and V is TRBV30; D is undetermined. The CDR3 has 12 residues. The V end was cut by 2 bases, the J end by 11 bases, with 10 bases between. The germline gives CDR1 GTSNPN, CDR2 SVGIG (reference sequence). The CDR3 reads CAWSRRVTPLHF. Written as DNA, the CDR3 is TGTGCCTGGAGTAGGAGGGTTACACCCCTCCACTTT.

This clone was seen a few times. The chain combines TRBV2 with TRBJ1-2, with D possibly matching TRBD1 (6 bases). The CDR3 spans 14 residues. CDR1 and CDR2 (germline): SNHLY, FYNNEI. Trimming shortened V by 6 bases and J by 0 bases, and 11 bases separated the two germline ends. CDR3 nucleotides: TGTGCCAGCAGAAGACAGGTCTCTAACTATGGCTACACCTTC. Translation: CASRRQVSNYGYTF.

V usage is TRBV7-6 and J usage is TRBJ2-2; tentative D call: TRBD1 (5 bases). Trimming took 4 bases from V and 6 from J, leaving 12 bases between them. Germline V gives CDR1 SGHVS, CDR2 FNYEAQ. CDR3 size: 14 residues. The CDR3 here is CASSSVQGPGELFF. CDR3 DNA sequence: TGTGCCAGCAGCTCAGTTCAGGGCCCCGGGGAGCTGTTTTTT. Together with reference TRBV7-6 and TRBJ2-2, the CDR3 gives the full variable domain: GAGVSQSPRYKVTKRGQDVALRCDPISGHVSLYWYRQALGQGPEFLTYFNYEAQQDKSGLPNDRFSAERPEGSISTLTIQRTEQRDSAMYRCASSSVQGPGELFFGEGSRLTVL.

The chain employs TRBV5-1 and TRBJ2-5, with TRBD1 as a possible D gene (5 bases). V lost 0 bases and J 5 bases, leaving 11 bases between the germline ends. In germline, CDR1 is SGHRS, CDR2 YFSETQ. The CDR3 consists of 14 residues. The CDR3 protein is CASSLVGQWETQYF. DNA of the CDR3: TGCGCCAGCAGCTTGGTGGGGCAGTGGGAGACCCAGTACTTC.

The chain recombines TRBV5-4 with TRBJ2-1; possibly TRBD2 for D (5 bases). Germline CDR1 SGHNT, CDR2 YYREEE (reference sequence). Trimming took 0 bases from V and 6 from J, leaving 13 bases between them. This CDR3 region has 15 residues. DNA of the CDR3: TGTGCCAGCAGCTTGGAGGGAGCCGTCGGCAATGAGCAGTTCTTC. It codes for CASSLEGAVGNEQFF.

This rearrangement joins TRBV19 to TRBJ2-7; 8 bases fit TRBD2. CDR1 is LNHDA, CDR2 SQIVND, per germline (reference sequence). The length of the CDR3 is 14 residues. V gave up 10 bases and J gave up 2 bases; unmatched junction bases: 10. The CDR3 loop reads CATQRAGGPYEQYF. In nucleotides, the CDR3 is TGTGCCACCCAACGTGCGGGAGGCCCCTACGAGCAGTACTTC.

The J gene is TRBJ1-6, the V gene TRBV6-5; D gene unclear. This CDR3 has 14 amino acids. The ends were cut back, 9 bases at V and 7 bases at J, with 16 bases in the middle. Germline V gene sequence: CDR1 MNHEY, CDR2 SVGAGI. CDR3 loop: CASTGYYPNSPLHF. CDR3 nucleotides: TGTGCCAGTACCGGATACTATCCAAATTCACCCCTCCACTTT.

The rearrangement uses TRBV18 and TRBJ2-1; 11 bases are a match to TRBD2. Germline CDR1 KGHSH, CDR2 LQKENI. The V gene end was trimmed by 3 bases and the J gene end by 4 bases; junction bases not matched to a gene: 5. The CDR3 loop spans 16 amino acids. This CDR3 is CASSPSLAGAYNEQFF. The DNA of the CDR3 is TGTGCCAGCTCACCCTCACTAGCGGGGGCTTACAATGAGCAGTTCTTC.

This rearrangement joins TRBV21-1 to TRBJ2-2; the table's D gene call, TRBD2, was not cross checked with the DNA. TRBV21-1 is assigned pseudogene status. The CDR3 runs to 16 residues. CDR3 residues: CASSKGEAGVAGELFF. The CDR3 DNA reads TGTGCCAGCAGCAAAGGTGAGGCGGGTGTCGCCGGGGAGCTGTTTTTT.

V gene TRBV27 combines with J gene TRBJ1-1, with 10 bases fitting TRBD1. Losses at the gene ends were 5 bases for V and 1 base for J; bases not matched to a gene: 4. Germline loops: CDR1 MNHEY, CDR2 SMNVEV (reference sequence). There are 15 residues in the CDR3. The CDR3 is CASSPRDRGNTEAFF. CDR3 DNA: TGTGCCAGCAGTCCCCGGGACAGGGGGAACACTGAAGCTTTCTTT.

The count of this clone is one. This same CDR3 is encoded by further DNA sequences in the sample. The genes are TRBV6-1 and TRBJ2-2; weak D call: TRBD1 (6 bases). Between the trimmed V and J ends, which lost 6 bases and 1 base, there was a span of 6 bases. Germline V gene lookup returns CDR1 MNHNS and CDR2 SASEGT. The CDR3 length is 13 residues. CDR3 in amino acids: CASRQGNTGELFF. The CDR3 coding sequence is TGTGCCAGCAGACAGGGGAACACCGGGGAGCTGTTTTTT.

V usage is TRBV15 and J usage is TRBJ1-5; 9 nucleotides align to TRBD1. The CDR3 runs 15 residues. The germline V gene encodes CDR1 LNHNV and CDR2 YYDKDF (reference sequence). V was pared by 3 bases and J by 4 bases, with 4 bases of the junction left unmatched. The CDR3 bases are TGTGCCACCAGCAGGGACAGGGGTCGTAATCAGCCCCAGCATTTT. It codes for CATSRDRGRNQPQHF. The whole variable domain, remainder taken from reference TRBV15 and TRBJ1-5, is DAMVIQNPRYQVTQFGKPVTLSCSQTLNHNVMYWYQQKSSQAPKLLFHYYDKDFNNEADTPDNFQSRRPNTSFCFLDIRSPGLGDTAMYLCATSRDRGRNQPQHFGDGTRLSIL.

V and J are TRBV30 and TRBJ1-5; a possible D gene is TRBD1 (6 bases). Looked up from germline, CDR1 is GTSNPN and CDR2 is SVGIG (reference sequence). CDR3 length: 15 amino acids. V was trimmed by 6 bases and J by 2 bases, leaving 17 bases between them. The CDR3 DNA follows: TGTGCCTGCCGAGACGACAGGCTGGGCAATCAGCCCCAGCATTTT. Amino acids: CACRDDRLGNQPQHF.

This clone was recorded only once. This chain joins TRBV28 and TRBJ1-2; 8 bases map to TRBD1. Germline V gene data show CDR1 as MDHEN and CDR2 as SYDVKM. The CDR3 runs to 13 residues. The ends lost 2 bases at V and 7 bases at J; junction bases unmatched: 3. DNA of the CDR3: TGTGCCAGCAGTTTAAAGACAGGGGTTGGCTACACCTTC. Its protein product is CASSLKTGVGYTF.

The chain recombines TRBV27 with TRBJ2-1; possible D gene TRBD1, 5 bases. This CDR3 is built from 15 residues. CDR1 is MNHEY and CDR2 is SMNVEV in the germline V gene (reference sequence). V was trimmed by 6 bases and J by 0 bases, leaving 12 bases between them. The CDR3 loop is CASSTTDSSYNEQFF. The CDR3, as DNA: TGTGCCAGCAGCACCACTGACAGCTCCTACAATGAGCAGTTCTTC.

J is TRBJ1-2 and V is TRBV11-1, with unresolved D. The V gene lost 2 bases and the J gene lost 2 bases, with 6 bases spanning the gap. The germline V gene encodes CDR1 SGHAT and CDR2 FQDESV (reference sequence). CDR3 length equals 13 residues. The CDR3 region has the DNA TGTGCCAGCAGCTTACCGTCGAACTATGGCTACACCTTC. Translation: CASSLPSNYGYTF.

V gene TRBV5-1 combines with J gene TRBJ1-6, with D perhaps TRBD1 (6 bases). Deletions cut 1 base from V and 5 bases from J, with 10 bases between. The length of the CDR3 is 15 residues. Looked up from germline, CDR1 is SGHRS and CDR2 is YFSETQ. The CDR3 DNA reads as TGCGCCAGCAGCTTGTCACAGGGAGATAATTCACCCCTCCACTTT. Protein product: CASSLSQGDNSPLHF.

The chain couples TRBV19 to TRBJ1-4; TRBD1 agrees at 8 bases. The length of the CDR3 is 14 residues. V gave up 5 bases and J gave up 5 bases; unmatched junction bases: 4. Germline loops: CDR1 LNHDA, CDR2 SQIVND (reference sequence). The CDR3: CASSHRGLNEKLFF. CDR3 sequence (DNA): TGTGCCAGTAGTCACAGGGGGTTGAATGAAAAACTGTTTTTT.

The chain carries TRBV30 and TRBJ2-7, with 9 bases that match TRBD2. J gave up 1 base and V 1 base, and 5 bases lay outside the gene matches. The germline gives CDR1 GTSNPN, CDR2 SVGIG (reference sequence). The CDR3 loop spans 15 amino acids. This CDR3 reads CAWSEGLAGSYEQYF. In DNA form, the CDR3 reads TGTGCCTGGAGTGAGGGGCTAGCGGGGTCCTACGAGCAGTACTTC.

V and J are TRBV10-2 and TRBJ1-1, with 9 bases fitting TRBD1. V trimming: 7 bases; J trimming: 1 base; junction bases outside the gene matches: 4. The CDR3 sequence is 14 residues long. The germline V gene encodes CDR1 WSHSY and CDR2 SAAADI. The CDR3 loop is CASTEGQGNTEAFF. As DNA, the CDR3 is TGCGCCAGCACCGAGGGACAGGGGAACACTGAAGCTTTCTTT.

V gene TRBV5-1 combines with J gene TRBJ2-1; TRBD2 matches 11 bases. J lost 0 bases, V lost 1 base, and 12 bases had no gene match. The germline gives CDR1 SGHRS, CDR2 YFSETQ. The CDR3 is 20 residues long. The CDR3 nucleotides are TGCGCCAGCAGCTTGTCCCTACTAGCGGGAGTGCGCAGCTCCTACAATGAGCAGTTCTTC. It encodes CASSLSLLAGVRSSYNEQFF.

CDR3 coding DNA: TGTGCCAGCCGAGGCGGGGGCTCCTCCTACGAGCAGTACTTC. This sequence encodes CASRGGGSSYEQYF. This sequence joins TRBV2 and TRBJ2-7; perhaps TRBD2 as D (7 bases). CDR1 and CDR2 from the germline V gene are SNHLY and FYNNEI. The CDR3 covers 14 residues. The ends were cut back, 8 bases at V and 0 bases at J, with 14 bases in the middle.